This T cell receptor (beta chain) was captured in a study of T-cell memory formation after mild COVID-19. About the research overall: TCR clusters showed largely donor specificity.

Whole-study results and caveats: CD4+ contracting clones were found mainly in CM and EM, and CD8+ ones in EMRA. Clones contracting day 15 to 85 were balanced CD4/CD8; later expanders leaned CD4+.

CDR1 and CDR2 from the germline V gene are ENHRY and SYGVKD. The V gene lost 6 bases and the J gene lost 3 bases, with 11 bases spanning the gap. The CDR3 contains 13 residues. Constant-segment primers were used for 5'RACE, and the resulting TCR alpha and TCR beta cDNA libraries carried sample barcodes and UMIs. Via MiXCR, TCRdb re-called the 5' RACE reads, giving one row per CDR3 protein. This table holds 200,000 to 250,000 distinct CDR3 sequences, approximately 10% found once. Only a few counts were recorded for this clonotype. Antigen specificity is unknown. The sequencing sample was made of PBMCs or a T cell subset sorted from them (not recorded which). The rearrangement links TRBV10-3 to TRBJ1-1, with D hard to call. This clonotype originated in a man younger than 35 who had mild COVID-19 (a few samples of this study predate the infection). Cell type and time point are not known. CDR3 DNA sequence: TGTGCCATCAGGTCGATCGAGGACACTGAAGCTTTCTTT. Its translation is CAIRSIEDTEAFF.